The 21 T cell receptor beta chains listed next were all sequenced from one sample in a study of blood T cell repertoires in COVID-19. Here immunoSEQ multiplex PCR was the method, and the copy in TCRdb shows in-frame clones only, minus some. This table has some 190,000 clones, under 90% appearing once. The sequenced sample consisted of peripheral blood. The receptor source for this set is a human donor in a cohort sampled during active COVID-19.

The chain is built from TRBV29-1 and TRBJ1-4; D unresolved. CDR3 length: 12 residues. Germline V gene data show CDR1 as SQVTM and CDR2 as ANQGSEA. Trimming pared 2 bases from V and 6 bases from J, leaving 7 bases between. The CDR3 DNA sequence: TGCAGCGTTGAAAGTCAGGATGAAAAACTGTTTTTT. Its protein product is CSVESQDEKLFF.

This chain uses TRBV7-2 with TRBJ2-5, with 8 bases lining up with TRBD1. There are 12 residues in the CDR3. Germline V gene lookup returns CDR1 SGHTA and CDR2 FQGNSA. V gave up 7 bases and J gave up 7 bases; unmatched junction bases: 5. The CDR3 spells CASNVQGGTQYF. CDR3 sequence (DNA): TGTGCCAGCAACGTACAGGGGGGGACCCAGTACTTC.

The chain recombines TRBV4-1 with TRBJ2-7; 7 bases are a match to TRBD1. The CDR3 sequence is 15 residues long. Germline V lookup: CDR1 MGHRA, CDR2 YSYEKL. Trimming took 4 bases from V and 1 from J; bases not matched to a gene: 7. CDR3 sequence: CASSLTGTESYEQYF. The CDR3 DNA reads TGCGCCAGCAGCCTGACAGGGACAGAATCCTACGAGCAGTACTTC.

V gene TRBV12-5 combines with J gene TRBJ1-1; D is possibly TRBD1 (6 bases). Germline V CDR1 and CDR2: LGHNT, FRNRAP. V was clipped by 7 bases and J by 6 bases, with 12 bases between them. The CDR3 is made up of 12 amino acids. The CDR3 DNA sequence: TGTGCTAGTGCGAAAACAGGGTCTGAAGCTTTCTTT. It specifies CASAKTGSEAFF.

The rearrangement links TRBV10-3 to TRBJ2-1, with TRBD1 as a possible D gene (6 bases). This CDR3 has 13 amino acids. Trimming stripped 7 bases from V and 2 bases from J, with 9 bases between. CDR1 and CDR2 (germline): ENHRY, SYGVKD. DNA for the CDR3: TGTGCCATCAAAGCAGGGGCCTACAATGAGCAGTTCTTC. Amino acids: CAIKAGAYNEQFF.

This clone was seen only once. V usage is TRBV6-5 and J usage is TRBJ1-1; maybe TRBD1 (6 bases). Germline V lookup: CDR1 MNHEY, CDR2 SVGAGI. CDR3 size: 16 residues. Trimming took 4 bases from V and 0 from J, leaving 15 bases between them. CDR3 sequence: CASSSGVKVLNTEAFF. CDR3 in DNA: TGTGCCAGCAGTTCAGGGGTGAAGGTGCTGAACACTGAAGCTTTCTTT.

This clone was counted a few times. This chain uses TRBV5-1 with TRBJ2-2; possibly TRBD1 for D (5 bases). The V and J ends lost 5 bases and 4 bases respectively, with 9 bases between them. Germline values: CDR1 SGHRS, CDR2 YFSETQ. The CDR3 runs 13 residues. CDR3 in amino acids: CASRSTGTGELFF. CDR3 sequence (DNA): TGCGCCAGCAGATCAACAGGCACCGGGGAGCTGTTTTTT.

The genes are TRBV7-9 and TRBJ1-1, with 8 bases lining up with TRBD1. This CDR3 region has 14 residues. CDR1 SEHNR and CDR2 FQNEAQ come from the germline V gene (reference sequence). V was pared by 5 bases and J by 5 bases, with 7 bases of the junction left unmatched. For the CDR3, the DNA is TGTGCCAGCAGCCTGACAGGGGCGGGAACTGAAGCTTTCTTT. Translated: CASSLTGAGTEAFF.

This clone has a single count. The rearrangement uses TRBV29-1 and TRBJ1-2; 12 bases fit TRBD1. CDR1 is SQVTM and CDR2 is ANQGSEA in the germline V gene. V lost 6 bases to trimming and J lost 7 bases; unmatched junction nucleotides: 3. This CDR3 comprises 12 residues. The CDR3 protein is CSVGQGAGGYTF. In nucleotides, the CDR3 is TGCAGCGTGGGACAGGGGGCTGGTGGCTACACCTTC.

The chain employs TRBV15 and TRBJ2-5; D unresolved. Germline V gene lookup returns CDR1 LNHNV and CDR2 YYDKDF (reference sequence). V was pared by 4 bases and J by 4 bases, with 13 bases between. There are 14 residues in the CDR3. Here the CDR3 DNA reads TGTGCCACCAGCAAAACGGAGCGCCCAGAGACCCAGTACTTC. Encoded protein: CATSKTERPETQYF.

The rearrangement links TRBV18 to TRBJ2-7, with a weak D call TRBD1 (5 bases). Germline V lookup: CDR1 KGHSH, CDR2 LQKENI. V gave up 2 bases and J gave up 0 bases, with 14 bases separating them. The length of the CDR3 is 16 residues. As DNA, the CDR3 is TGTGCCAGCTCACCATCATTGGACAAGTACTCCTACGAGCAGTACGTC. Protein product: CASSPSLDKYSYEQYV.

A single count supports this clone. Other DNA sequences in the sample encode the same CDR3. The gene calls are TRBV19 and TRBJ1-1; tentative D call: TRBD1 (5 bases). The V end lost 7 bases, the J end lost 5 bases, and 14 bases lay between the germline ends. The CDR3 covers 13 residues. Germline-derived CDR1 and CDR2 are LNHDA and SQIVND (reference sequence). The CDR3 region has the DNA TGTGCCAGTACCAAAGAGGGGAGGACTGAAGCTTTCTTT. It is translated as CASTKEGRTEAFF.

The rearrangement links TRBV3-1 (or the pseudogene TRBV3-2) to TRBJ2-7; D possibly corresponds to TRBD2 (5 bases). The length of the CDR3 is 13 residues. CDR1 is LGHDT and CDR2 is YNNKEL in the germline V gene (reference sequence). Trimming pared 4 bases from V and 6 bases from J, leaving 13 bases between. The CDR3 protein is CASSPNSRAEQYV. CDR3 bases: TGTGCCAGCAGCCCCAACTCGAGGGCCGAGCAGTACGTC.

The gene calls are TRBV18 and TRBJ1-3, with D possibly TRBD1 on 6 matching bases. This CDR3 region has 16 residues. Looked up from germline, CDR1 is KGHSH and CDR2 is LQKENI. With 3 bases removed from V and 0 bases from J, the gap between germline ends came to 12 bases. The CDR3 coding sequence is TGTGCCAGCTCACCGCCGACAGGAATCTCTGGAAACACCATATATTTT. It yields the protein CASSPPTGISGNTIYF.

The chain has TRBV5-4 and TRBJ2-7; D possibly corresponds to TRBD2 (5 bases). The CDR3 extends over 13 amino acids. Trimming pared 1 base from V and 3 bases from J, leaving 8 bases between. The germline gives CDR1 SGHNT, CDR2 YYREEE (reference sequence). CDR3 protein: CASSLSAGYEQYF. In nucleotides, the CDR3 is TGTGCCAGCAGCTTGAGTGCGGGCTACGAGCAGTACTTC.

The V call is TRBV9, the J call TRBJ1-1; 7 bases map to TRBD1. In germline, CDR1 is SGDLS, CDR2 YYNGEE. The CDR3 length is 14 residues. The V segment lost 1 base and the J segment 3 bases; nucleotides outside the gene matches: 3. In DNA form, the CDR3 reads TGTGCCAGCAGCGTAACAGGGGCAGACACTGAAGCTTTCTTT. It specifies CASSVTGADTEAFF.

V and J are TRBV7-2 and TRBJ1-6, with D tentatively TRBD1 (5 bases). This CDR3 spans 16 amino acids. The germline V gene encodes CDR1 SGHTA and CDR2 FQGNSA. Trimming stripped 1 base from V and 7 bases from J, with 14 bases between. In nucleotides, the CDR3 is TGTGCCAGCAGCTTAGTGTTTATGCAGGGAAATTCACCCCTCCACTTT. This gives the protein CASSLVFMQGNSPLHF.

The chain joins TRBV3-1 (or the pseudogene TRBV3-2) to TRBJ2-2; 11 bases line up with TRBD2. The CDR3 contains 17 residues. V gave up 0 bases and J gave up 6 bases; unmatched junction bases: 6. CDR1 is LGHDT, CDR2 YNNKEL, per germline (reference sequence). The CDR3 DNA reads as TGTGCCAGCAGCCAAGATCTTACTAGCGGGAGACCCGGGGAGCTGTTTTTT. As protein: CASSQDLTSGRPGELFF.

The table lists this clone with a few counts. This rearrangement joins TRBV9 to TRBJ2-7; D might be TRBD2 (5 bases). CDR1 is SGDLS and CDR2 is YYNGEE in the germline V gene. This CDR3 has 14 residues. V was pared by 4 bases and J by 2 bases, with 13 bases between. The CDR3 DNA follows: TGTGCCAGCAGCCGGGGTGGAGTAACCTACGAGCAGTACGTC. The encoded protein is CASSRGGVTYEQYV.

This chain links TRBV6-5 with TRBJ1-5, with 7 positions matching TRBD1. The CDR3 has 13 residues. V gave up 5 bases and J gave up 7 bases; unmatched junction bases: 5. Germline assignment: CDR1 MNHEY and CDR2 SVGAGI. CDR3 in DNA: TGTGCCAGCAGTCTACAGGGGAACCAGCCCCAGCATTTT. It is translated as CASSLQGNQPQHF.

The genes are TRBV7-8 and TRBJ1-5; possibly TRBD1 for D (5 bases). With 1 base removed from V and 7 bases from J, the gap between germline ends came to 11 bases. The germline CDR1 and CDR2 sequences are SGHVS and FQNEAQ. The CDR3 covers 14 residues. The CDR3 DNA sequence: TGTGCCAGCAGCTTAGGATCCCGGGGGCAGCCCCAGCATTTT. It yields the protein CASSLGSRGQPQHF.